The TCR beta chain described here comes from a study of shared clonotypes between healthy human individuals. The study, taken as a whole, reports: Of the naive CD4 clonotypes, about 5% were shared across several donors.

The CDR3 has 14 amino acids. J gave up 7 bases and V 4 bases, and 3 bases lay outside the gene matches. Per germline, CDR1 SGHRS and CDR2 YFSETQ. Concerning this clone: Its antigen is as yet unknown.

Researchers ran the assay at a deep level. Genomic DNA per cell subset filled all wells of several immunoSEQ plates. TCRdb's table, derived via immunoSEQ multiplex PCR, lists solely in-frame clones and lacks some. The sample holds around 940,000 clones, less than 85% seen once. CD4+ cells underwent separation, giving CD45RA+ naive and CD45RA-negative memory subsets. The material sequenced was memory CD4+ T cells sorted from blood. Subset: CD45RA-negative fraction. The sequence derives from a young man in good health. The chain carries TRBV5-1 and TRBJ1-4, with 11 bases aligning to TRBD1. The DNA of the CDR3 is TGCGCCAGCAGCGGGACAGGGGGAGGTGAAAAACTGTTTTTT. Its translation: CASSGTGGGEKLFF.